The 18 T cell receptor beta chains below come from one sample, sequenced in a study of blood T cells in healthy people across ages. A J-beta primer mix and a sample-barcoded 5' primer were used in a second PCR of roughly 6 to 12 cycles. Via MiXCR, TCRdb re-called the 5' RACE reads, giving one row per CDR3 protein. The top ten hold 29% of the sample, which has about 280,000 distinct CDR3 sequences, 27% seen once. Sequencing was performed on blood. These receptors all come from a woman aged 70-85 years in good health.

This clonotype was counted at least ten times. The chain recombines TRBV4-1 with TRBJ2-5; D unresolved. Germline CDR1 MGHRA, CDR2 YSYEKL. This CDR3 region has 16 residues. The V end was cut by 1 base, the J end by 2 bases, with 14 bases between. DNA of the CDR3: TGCGCCAGCAGCCAAGCGGGCGGACGCGTTCAAGAGACCCAGTACTTC. Its protein product is CASSQAGGRVQETQYF.

This clonotype was detected a few times. The chain links TRBV29-1 to TRBJ2-1; TRBD2 matches at 10 bases. Germline V gene lookup returns CDR1 SQVTM and CDR2 ANQGSEA. The CDR3 loop spans 18 amino acids. The ends lost 5 bases at V and 8 bases at J; junction bases unmatched: 21. CDR3 protein: CSVFAGTAASGSIYEQFF. The DNA for the CDR3 is TGCAGCGTTTTCGCCGGGACAGCAGCTAGCGGGAGTATCTATGAGCAGTTCTTC.

There are a few counts of this clonotype. This chain joins TRBV12-3 or TRBV12-4 and TRBJ2-3; 7 bases agree with TRBD2. The CDR3 covers 14 residues. Germline trimming cut 5 bases from V and 0 bases from J; bases unmatched to any gene: 2. For the CDR3, the DNA is TGTGCCAGCAGTGATAGCGGGAGCACAGATACGCAGTATTTT. Translated, it gives CASSDSGSTDTQYF.

This chain links TRBV12-3 or TRBV12-4 with TRBJ1-2; a possible D gene is TRBD1 (5 bases). V was pared by 4 bases and J by 5 bases, with 14 bases between. CDR3 length: 14 residues. DNA of the CDR3: TGTGCCAGCAGTTCCGGGGGACTCTCGTATGGCTACACCTTC. Its protein product is CASSSGGLSYGYTF.

The chain recombines TRBV25-1 with TRBJ1-4; TRBD1 might be the D (5 bases). The germline CDR1 and CDR2 sequences are MGHDK and SYGVNS. The CDR3 is 15 amino acids. V was pared by 6 bases and J by 2 bases, with 13 bases between. The CDR3 reads CASRKPGTTNEKLFF. The CDR3 bases are TGTGCCAGCAGAAAACCCGGGACTACTAATGAAAAACTGTTTTTT.

The chain employs TRBV9 and TRBJ2-2; 8 nucleotides match TRBD1. Germline V gene lookup returns CDR1 SGDLS and CDR2 YYNGEE. Germline trimming cut 0 bases from V and 2 bases from J; bases unmatched to any gene: 3. The CDR3 has 16 residues. The CDR3 bases are TGTGCCAGCAGCGTAGCAGGGGGCACAAACACCGGGGAGCTGTTTTTT. This codes for CASSVAGGTNTGELFF.

This clonotype was seen a handful of times. This chain connects TRBV20-1 to TRBJ2-6, with 7 bases lining up with TRBD1. The CDR3 is made up of 17 amino acids. Germline V lookup: CDR1 DFQATT, CDR2 SNEGSKA (reference sequence). J lost 0 bases, V lost 3 bases, and 8 bases had no gene match. As DNA, the CDR3 is TGCAGTGCTAGGGATGGACAGGCCCGCTCTGGGGCCAACGTCCTGACTTTC. Its protein product is CSARDGQARSGANVLTF.

CDR3: CASSQGRPTDTQYF. CDR3 bases: TGTGCCAGCAGCCAGGGGCGGCCCACAGATACGCAGTATTTT. The J gene is TRBJ2-3, the V gene TRBV4-2; tentatively, D is TRBD1 (5 bases). Germline CDR1 reads LGHNA; CDR2 reads YNFKEQ. The CDR3 has 14 amino acids. V gave up 3 bases and J gave up 2 bases, with 9 bases separating them.

The chain combines TRBV3-1 with TRBJ2-5; TRBD2 is a possible D gene (5 bases). V shed 3 bases and J shed 2 bases, with 10 bases lying between them. This CDR3 contains 14 residues. CDR1 LGHDT and CDR2 YNNKEL come from the germline V gene (reference sequence). The CDR3 DNA reads TGTGCCAGCAGCCAGAGGGCAGTGCAAGAGACCCAGTACTTC. It codes for CASSQRAVQETQYF.

The table lists this clonotype with a few counts. The rearrangement uses TRBV7-9 and TRBJ2-5, with D possibly TRBD1 on 6 matching bases. V gave up 0 bases and J gave up 4 bases, with 12 bases separating them. This CDR3 spans 15 amino acids. Germline CDR1 and CDR2: SEHNR and FQNEAQ (reference sequence). The CDR3 sequence: CASSLALTGRETQYF. The DNA of the CDR3 is TGTGCCAGCAGCTTAGCTTTGACAGGACGAGAGACCCAGTACTTC.

The chain uses TRBV3-1 and TRBJ2-5; D not certain. Matching the DNA end better, TRBJ2-7 makes the J call doubtful. Germline loops: CDR1 LGHDT, CDR2 YNNKEL (reference sequence). There are 13 residues in the CDR3. As DNA, the CDR3 is TGTGCCAGCAGCCTGGGAATTAAGGACGAGCAGTACTTC. Encoded protein: CASSLGIKDEQYF.

This clonotype has more than one count but fewer than ten. The rearrangement uses TRBV7-2 and TRBJ2-3, with D perhaps being TRBD1 or TRBD2 (5 bases each). The germline V gene encodes CDR1 SGHTA and CDR2 FQGNSA. V shed 6 bases and J shed 4 bases, with 20 bases lying between them. This CDR3 is built from 16 residues. The CDR3 coding sequence is TGTGCCAGCAGTCACGACTACGCTCGGGGCCCAGATACGCAGTATTTT. It codes for CASSHDYARGPDTQYF.

The chain recombines TRBV25-1 with TRBJ1-1; 9 nucleotides align to TRBD1. J was trimmed by 5 bases and V by 3 bases; bases with no gene match: 7. The germline V gene encodes CDR1 MGHDK and CDR2 SYGVNS. The CDR3 sequence is 15 residues long. The CDR3, as DNA: TGTGCCAGCAGTGACGGACAGGGGCCACCGACTGAAGCTTTCTTT. Amino acid sequence: CASSDGQGPPTEAFF.

On this clonotype itself: This may come from a read error, since a much larger clone is one base off. This rearrangement joins TRBV7-2 to TRBJ2-7; TRBD2 is a possible D gene (6 bases). The DNA end is more similar to TRBJ2-1, so the J call may be wrong. The germline V gene encodes CDR1 SGHTA and CDR2 FQGNSA. The CDR3 has 14 residues. The CDR3 is CAGSLTAGNNEQFF. CDR3 nucleotides: TGTGCCGGCAGCTTAACGGCGGGGAACAATGAGCAGTTCTTC.

This chain uses TRBV13 with TRBJ1-2, with a weak D call TRBD1 (5 bases). Trimming removed 2 bases at V and 0 bases at J, with 13 bases between. Germline V CDR1 and CDR2: PRHDT, FYEKMQ (reference sequence). The CDR3 extends over 16 amino acids. CDR3 nucleotides: TGTGCCAGCAGCTTAAGTGGGGACTCCCCTAACTATGGCTACACCTTC. This translates into CASSLSGDSPNYGYTF. The full variable domain, its missing parts supplied by reference TRBV13 and TRBJ1-2, is AAGVIQSPRHLIKEKRETATLKCYPIPRHDTVYWYQQGPGQDPQFLISFYEKMQSDKGSIPDRFSAQQFSDYHSELNMSSLELGDSALYFCASSLSGDSPNYGYTFGSGTRLTVV.

This clonotype was seen only once. The J gene is TRBJ1-2, the V gene TRBV7-9; D might be TRBD1 (5 bases). Trimming shortened V by 5 bases and J by 8 bases, and 12 bases separated the two germline ends. CDR1 is SEHNR, CDR2 FQNEAQ, per germline (reference sequence). The CDR3 spans 12 residues. The CDR3 reads CASSPGGRGYTF. CDR3 DNA sequence: TGTGCCAGCAGCCCGGGGGGACGAGGCTACACCTTC.

DNA for the CDR3: TGTGCCAGCAGCTCCCAGCGGGAGAAGGGCACAGATACGCAGTATTTT. Encoded protein: CASSSQREKGTDTQYF. This chain joins TRBV5-8 and TRBJ2-3; 8 nucleotides agree with TRBD2. This CDR3 spans 16 amino acids. Trimming took 3 bases from V and 1 from J; bases not matched to a gene: 7. Germline V gene sequence: CDR1 SGHTS, CDR2 YDEGEE. Supplemented by reference TRBV5-8 and TRBJ2-3, the full variable domain reads EAGVTQSPTHLIKTRGQQATLRCSPISGHTSVYWYQQALGLGLQFLLWYDEGEERNRGNFPPRFSGRQFPNYSSELNVNALELEDSALYLCASSSQREKGTDTQYFGPGTRLTVL.

The sample holds a few counts of this clonotype. The chain carries TRBV29-1 and TRBJ1-1, with D tentatively TRBD1 (5 bases). Deletions cut 8 bases from V and 11 bases from J, with 21 bases between. This CDR3 comprises 12 residues. Per germline, CDR1 SQVTM and CDR2 ANQGSEA. CDR3 protein: CSFNPGGKSAFF. The CDR3, as DNA: TGCAGCTTCAATCCCGGGGGTAAGAGTGCTTTCTTT. The full variable domain, in which reference TRBV29-1 and TRBJ1-1 provide the parts outside the CDR3, is SAVISQKPSRDICQRGTSLTIQCQVDSQVTMMFWYRQQPGQSLTLIATANQGSEATYESGFVIDKFPISRPNLTFSTLTVSNMSPEDSSIYLCSFNPGGKSAFFGQGTRLTVV.